This T cell receptor (beta chain) was recorded in a study of blood T cell repertoires in COVID-19. Turning to the study itself: There were acute and convalescent COVID-19 samples, and they came from the United States, Italy and Spain. PBMCs, B-cell-depleted T cells, or T cells were the source of the cDNA or gDNA that made up the material.

The CDR3 loop spans 15 amino acids. Germline V CDR1 and CDR2: MNHNS, SASEGT. In regard to this clone: An end of the junction does not agree with germline; a read error may underlie this.

Under the authors' procedure: Counts of nucleated cells, estimated from reference gene primer amplification, were obtained. Clones were read by immunoSEQ multiplex PCR, and TCRdb kept only the in-frame ones, dropping some. V and J calls and clone size are given by that table; D and trimming were obtained from the DNA. The sample lists 100,000 to 150,000 clones; 85% were seen once. The J gene is TRBJ1-6, the V gene TRBV6-1, with no clear D. Input material: peripheral blood. The sequence derives from an elderly man with active or convalescent COVID-19. CDR3: CASREVHGDNSPLHF. CDR3 DNA sequence: TGTGCCAGCAGGGAAGTCCACGGAGATAATTCACCCCTCCACTTT.